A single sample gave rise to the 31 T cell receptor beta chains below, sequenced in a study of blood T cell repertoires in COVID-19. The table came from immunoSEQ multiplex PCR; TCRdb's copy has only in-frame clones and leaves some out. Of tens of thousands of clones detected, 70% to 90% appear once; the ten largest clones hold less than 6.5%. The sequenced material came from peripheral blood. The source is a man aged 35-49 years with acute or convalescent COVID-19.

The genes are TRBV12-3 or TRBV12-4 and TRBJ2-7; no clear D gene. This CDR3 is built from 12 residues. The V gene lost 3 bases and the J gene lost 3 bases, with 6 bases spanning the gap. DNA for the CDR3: TGTGCCAGCAGTTTGCAGGACTACGAGCAGTACTTC. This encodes CASSLQDYEQYF.

The chain's CDR3 is CASSMVAVSNQPQHF. CDR3 nucleotides: TGTGCCAGTAGTATGGTGGCCGTTAGCAATCAGCCCCAGCATTTT. The rearrangement links TRBV19 to TRBJ1-5; D uncertain. This CDR3 region has 15 residues. Germline V gives CDR1 LNHDA, CDR2 SQIVND (reference sequence). The germline V and J ends were trimmed by 3 bases and 0 bases, with 9 bases remaining between them.

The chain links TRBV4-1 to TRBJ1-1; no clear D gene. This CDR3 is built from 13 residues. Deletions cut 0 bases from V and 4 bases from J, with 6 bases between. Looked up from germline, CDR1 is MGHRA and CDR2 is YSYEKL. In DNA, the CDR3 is TGCGCCAGCAGCCAAGATGCGGGCACTGAAGCTTTCTTT. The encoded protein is CASSQDAGTEAFF.

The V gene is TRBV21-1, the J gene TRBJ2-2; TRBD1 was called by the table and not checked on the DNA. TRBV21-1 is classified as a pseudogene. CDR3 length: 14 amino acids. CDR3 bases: TGTGCCAGCAGCAAGGGGGCTAACACCGGGGAGCTGTTTTTT. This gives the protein CASSKGANTGELFF.

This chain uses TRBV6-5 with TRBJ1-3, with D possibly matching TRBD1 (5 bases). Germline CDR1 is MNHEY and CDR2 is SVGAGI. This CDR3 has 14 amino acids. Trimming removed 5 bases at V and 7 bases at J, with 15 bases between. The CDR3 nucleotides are TGTGCCAGCAGTCCGAGACAGATTGGTAACACCATATATTTT. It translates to CASSPRQIGNTIYF.

The CDR3 bases are TGTGCCAGCAAGAGAGGCGGGGCAACAGATACGCAGTATTTT. Translating gives CASKRGGATDTQYF. The chain carries TRBV9 and TRBJ2-3, with D perhaps matching TRBD2 (6 bases). Germline-derived CDR1 and CDR2 are SGDLS and YYNGEE. The CDR3 is made up of 14 amino acids. The V end was cut by 6 bases, the J end by 3 bases, with 14 bases between.

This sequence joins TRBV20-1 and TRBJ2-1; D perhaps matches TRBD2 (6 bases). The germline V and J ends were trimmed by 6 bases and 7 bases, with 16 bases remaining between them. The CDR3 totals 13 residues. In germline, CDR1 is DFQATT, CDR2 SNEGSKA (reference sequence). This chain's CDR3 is CSASPSGPNEQFF. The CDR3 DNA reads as TGCAGTGCCAGTCCGAGCGGGCCGAATGAGCAGTTCTTC.

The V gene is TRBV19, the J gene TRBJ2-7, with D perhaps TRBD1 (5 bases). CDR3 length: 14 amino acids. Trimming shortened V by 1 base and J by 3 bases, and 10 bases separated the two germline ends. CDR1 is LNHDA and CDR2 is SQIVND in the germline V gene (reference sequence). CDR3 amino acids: CASSIAGRGYEQYF. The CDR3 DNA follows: TGTGCCAGTAGTATAGCAGGTAGGGGCTACGAGCAGTACTTC.

This CDR3 reads CASTPGGDTDTQYF. DNA for the CDR3: TGTGCCAGCACCCCGGGAGGGGACACAGATACGCAGTATTTT. The J gene is TRBJ2-3, the V gene TRBV6-2 or TRBV6-3; TRBD2 agrees at 8 bases. The CDR3 is 14 residues long. The V gene's germline CDR1 is MNHEY and CDR2 SVGEGT. Trimming took 7 bases from V and 2 from J; bases not matched to a gene: 5.

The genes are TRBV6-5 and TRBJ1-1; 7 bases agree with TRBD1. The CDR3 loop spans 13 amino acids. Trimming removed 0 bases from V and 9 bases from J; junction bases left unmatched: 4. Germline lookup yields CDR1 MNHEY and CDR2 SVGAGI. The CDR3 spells CASSYSWDSQAFF. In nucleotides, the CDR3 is TGTGCCAGCAGTTACTCCTGGGACAGCCAAGCTTTCTTT.

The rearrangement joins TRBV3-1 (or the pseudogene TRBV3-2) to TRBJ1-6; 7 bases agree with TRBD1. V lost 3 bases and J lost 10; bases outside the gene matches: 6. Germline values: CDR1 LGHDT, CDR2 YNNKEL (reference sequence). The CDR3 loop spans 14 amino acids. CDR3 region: CASSHLQGRSPLHF. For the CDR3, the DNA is TGTGCCAGCAGCCACCTACAGGGGCGGTCACCCCTCCACTTT.

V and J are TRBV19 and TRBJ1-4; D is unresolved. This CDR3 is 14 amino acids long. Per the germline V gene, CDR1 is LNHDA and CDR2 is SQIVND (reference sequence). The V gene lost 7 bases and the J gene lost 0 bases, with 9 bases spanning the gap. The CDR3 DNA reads TGTGCCAGTAATGAGGAAGCAACTAATGAAAAACTGTTTTTT. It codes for CASNEEATNEKLFF.

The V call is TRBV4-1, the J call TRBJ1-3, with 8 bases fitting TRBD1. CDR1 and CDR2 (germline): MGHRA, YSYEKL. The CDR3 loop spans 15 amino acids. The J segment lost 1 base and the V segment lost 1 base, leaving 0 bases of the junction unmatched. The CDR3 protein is CASSQGTGSGNTIYF. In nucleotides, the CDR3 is TGCGCCAGCAGCCAAGGGACAGGGTCTGGAAACACCATATATTTT.

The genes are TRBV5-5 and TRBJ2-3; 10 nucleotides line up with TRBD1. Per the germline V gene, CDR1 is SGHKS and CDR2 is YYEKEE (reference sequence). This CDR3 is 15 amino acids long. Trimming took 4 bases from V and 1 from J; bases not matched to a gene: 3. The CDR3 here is CASSRQGAGTDTQYF. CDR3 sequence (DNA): TGTGCCAGCAGCCGACAGGGGGCAGGCACAGATACGCAGTATTTT.

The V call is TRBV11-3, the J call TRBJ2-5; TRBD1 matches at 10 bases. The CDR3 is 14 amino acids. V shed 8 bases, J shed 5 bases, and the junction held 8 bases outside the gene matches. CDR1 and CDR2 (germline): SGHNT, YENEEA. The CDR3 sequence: CASARQGASETQYF. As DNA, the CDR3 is TGTGCCAGCGCGAGACAGGGGGCGTCTGAGACCCAGTACTTC.

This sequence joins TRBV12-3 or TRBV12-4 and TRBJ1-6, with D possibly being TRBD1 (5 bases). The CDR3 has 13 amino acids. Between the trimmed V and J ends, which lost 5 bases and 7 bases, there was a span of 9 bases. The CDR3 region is CASSRNRNSPLHF. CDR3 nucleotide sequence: TGTGCCAGCAGTAGGAACAGGAATTCACCCCTCCACTTT.

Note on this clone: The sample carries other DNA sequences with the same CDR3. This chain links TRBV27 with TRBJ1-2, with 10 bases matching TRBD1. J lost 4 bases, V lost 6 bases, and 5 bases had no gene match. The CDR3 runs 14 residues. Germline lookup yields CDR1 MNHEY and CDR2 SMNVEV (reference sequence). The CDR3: CASSRDRGVYGYTF. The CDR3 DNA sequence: TGTGCCAGCAGCCGGGACAGGGGCGTCTATGGCTACACCTTC.

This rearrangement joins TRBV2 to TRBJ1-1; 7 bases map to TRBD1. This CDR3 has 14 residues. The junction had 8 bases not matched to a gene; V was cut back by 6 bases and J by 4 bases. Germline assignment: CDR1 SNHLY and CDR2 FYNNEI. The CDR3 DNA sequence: TGTGCCAGCAGAGCCCCGCAGGGGGGCACTGAAGCTTTCTTT. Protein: CASRAPQGGTEAFF.

CDR3 sequence: CASSWRQGKNTEAFF. CDR3 bases: TGTGCCAGCAGCTGGAGACAGGGCAAAAACACTGAAGCTTTCTTT. The chain employs TRBV11-2 and TRBJ1-1; 7 bases are shared with TRBD1. CDR3 length equals 15 residues. Germline CDR1 is SGHAT and CDR2 is FQNNGV. V lost 4 bases and J lost 2; bases outside the gene matches: 7.

The CDR3: CASTDPGQRIQYF. The CDR3 nucleotides are TGTGCCAGCACCGACCCGGGACAACGAATTCAGTACTTC. This rearrangement joins TRBV25-1 to TRBJ2-4; weak D call: TRBD1 (6 bases). This CDR3 is built from 13 residues. Trimming removed 7 bases from V and 10 bases from J, with 17 bases in between. Germline loops: CDR1 MGHDK, CDR2 SYGVNS.

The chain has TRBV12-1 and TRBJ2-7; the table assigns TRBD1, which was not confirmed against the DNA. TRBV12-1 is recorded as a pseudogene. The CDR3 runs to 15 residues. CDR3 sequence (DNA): TGTGCCAGCAGCCTCATCCAGGGGGATCTTTACGAGCAGTACTTC. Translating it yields CASSLIQGDLYEQYF.

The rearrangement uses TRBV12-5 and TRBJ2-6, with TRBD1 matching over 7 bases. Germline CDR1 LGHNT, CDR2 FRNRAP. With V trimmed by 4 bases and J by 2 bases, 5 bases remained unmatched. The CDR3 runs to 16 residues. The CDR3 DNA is TGTGCTAGTGGTTCCTGGCAGGGGGCTGGGGCCAACGTCCTGACTTTC. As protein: CASGSWQGAGANVLTF.

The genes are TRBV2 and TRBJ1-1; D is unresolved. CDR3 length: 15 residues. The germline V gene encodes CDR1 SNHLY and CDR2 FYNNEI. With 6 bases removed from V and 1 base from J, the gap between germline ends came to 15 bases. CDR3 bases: TGTGCCAGCAGGGGCTCGCACGACCGGAACACTGAAGCTTTCTTT. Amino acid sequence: CASRGSHDRNTEAFF.

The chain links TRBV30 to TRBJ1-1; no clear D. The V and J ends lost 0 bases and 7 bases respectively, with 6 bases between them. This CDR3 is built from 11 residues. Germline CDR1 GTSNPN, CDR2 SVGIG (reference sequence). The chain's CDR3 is CAWSVRVEAFF. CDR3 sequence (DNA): TGTGCCTGGAGTGTACGGGTTGAAGCTTTCTTT. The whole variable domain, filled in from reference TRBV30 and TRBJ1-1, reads SQTIHQWPATLVQPVGSPLSLECTVEGTSNPNLYWYRQAAGRGLQLLFYSVGIGQISSEVPQNLSASRPQDRQFILSSKKLLLSDSGFYLCAWSVRVEAFFGQGTRLTVV.

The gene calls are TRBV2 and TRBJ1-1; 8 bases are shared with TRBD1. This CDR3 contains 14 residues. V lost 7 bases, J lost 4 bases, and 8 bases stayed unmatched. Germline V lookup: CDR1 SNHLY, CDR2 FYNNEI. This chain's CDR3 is CASTRTGRGTEAFF. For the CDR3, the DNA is TGTGCCAGCACACGGACAGGGCGTGGCACTGAAGCTTTCTTT.

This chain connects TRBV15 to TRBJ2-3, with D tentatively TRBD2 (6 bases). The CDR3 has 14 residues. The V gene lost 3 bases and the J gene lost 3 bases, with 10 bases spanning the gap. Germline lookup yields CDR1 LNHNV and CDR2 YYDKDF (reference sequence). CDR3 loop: CATSSPGVTDTQYF. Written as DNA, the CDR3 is TGTGCCACCAGCAGTCCGGGGGTGACAGATACGCAGTATTTT. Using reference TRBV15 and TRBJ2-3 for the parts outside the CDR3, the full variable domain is DAMVIQNPRYQVTQFGKPVTLSCSQTLNHNVMYWYQQKSSQAPKLLFHYYDKDFNNEADTPDNFQSRRPNTSFCFLDIRSPGLGDTAMYLCATSSPGVTDTQYFGPGTRLTVL.

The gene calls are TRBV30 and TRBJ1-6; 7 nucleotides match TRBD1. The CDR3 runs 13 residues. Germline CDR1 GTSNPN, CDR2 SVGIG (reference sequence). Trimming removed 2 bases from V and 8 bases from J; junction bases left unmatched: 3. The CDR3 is CAWSRQGDSPLHF. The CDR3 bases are TGTGCCTGGAGTCGGCAGGGGGATTCACCCCTCCACTTT.

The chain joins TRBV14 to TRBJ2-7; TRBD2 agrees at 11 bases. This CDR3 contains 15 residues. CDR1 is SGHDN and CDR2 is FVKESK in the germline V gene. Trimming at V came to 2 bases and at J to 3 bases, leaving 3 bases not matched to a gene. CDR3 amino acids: CASSQLAGGDYEQYF. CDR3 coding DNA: TGTGCCAGCAGCCAACTAGCGGGAGGAGACTACGAGCAGTACTTC.

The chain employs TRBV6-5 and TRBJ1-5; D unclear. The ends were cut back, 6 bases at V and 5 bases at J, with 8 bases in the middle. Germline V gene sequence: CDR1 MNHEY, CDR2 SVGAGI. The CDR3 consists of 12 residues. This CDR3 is CASRDSDQPQHF. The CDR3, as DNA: TGTGCCAGCAGGGACTCGGATCAGCCCCAGCATTTT.

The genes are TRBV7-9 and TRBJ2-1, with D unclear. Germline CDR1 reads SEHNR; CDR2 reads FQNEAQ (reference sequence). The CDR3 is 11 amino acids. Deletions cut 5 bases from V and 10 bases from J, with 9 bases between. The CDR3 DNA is TGTGCCAGCAGCATAGGTCCAGAGCAGTTCTTC. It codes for CASSIGPEQFF.

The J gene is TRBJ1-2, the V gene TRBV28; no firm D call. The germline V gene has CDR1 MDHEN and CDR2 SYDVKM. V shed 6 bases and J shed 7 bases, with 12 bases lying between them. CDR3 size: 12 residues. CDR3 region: CASRPGGIGYTF. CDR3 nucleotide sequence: TGTGCCAGCAGGCCAGGAGGGATTGGCTACACCTTC.